The source of this TCR beta chain is a study of T cell responses to AZD1222 COVID-19 vaccine. Whether given at about 4 or about 12 weeks, second doses were pooled. Method: immunoSEQ multiplex PCR; TCRdb's copy keeps in-frame clones and lacks some. The sample records nearly 90,000 clones, roughly 90% being singletons. General study points: Nearly half of spike-specific TCRs reportedly target unmutated variant regions. Spike-specific TCR breadth and depth grew following two AZD1222 doses. Baseline antibody screening turned up just a handful of seropositive AZD1222 recipients.

V was trimmed by 6 bases and J by 5 bases, leaving 10 bases between them. Germline loops: CDR1 MNHEY, CDR2 SVGAGI. There are 12 residues in the CDR3. Points on this clone: Its antigen is not identified.

Source: peripheral blood, taken 28 days after the second AZD1222 dose. The genes are TRBV6-5 and TRBJ1-1; no definite D call. The clonotype originates from an adult who received the AZD1222 COVID-19 vaccine. The CDR3 reads CASSAGWTEAFF. The CDR3 coding sequence is TGTGCCAGCAGCGCGGGGTGGACTGAAGCTTTCTTT.